The 27 T cell receptor beta chains reported below all come from one sample, sequenced in a study of identical twins. A single record per CDR3 protein comes from TCRdb applying MiXCR to the 5' RACE reads. The sample has hundreds of thousands of distinct CDR3 sequences, 18% seen once; the top ten hold under 15%. The same data also went into a second study, on T cells expressing NK-cell markers.

The sample was PBMCs. Receptors originate from a woman aged 18-29 years in good health.

This clonotype was seen a few times. The chain has TRBV5-6 and TRBJ2-1; 11 nucleotides align to TRBD2. The length of the CDR3 is 14 residues. The germline V gene has CDR1 SGHDT and CDR2 YYEEEE. After removal of 0 bases from V and 9 bases from J, the junction contained 2 bases not matched to a gene. The DNA of the CDR3 is TGTGCCAGCAGCTTGGTACTAGCGGGAGTTGAGCAGTTCTTC. Encoded protein: CASSLVLAGVEQFF.

This chain joins TRBV6-5 and TRBJ1-1; possibly TRBD1 for D (5 bases). This CDR3 is built from 15 residues. V was cut by 0 bases and J by 7 bases, with 15 bases left in between. The V gene's germline CDR1 is MNHEY and CDR2 SVGAGI. CDR3 in amino acids: CASSYSGTPSLEAFF. The CDR3, as DNA: TGTGCCAGCAGTTACTCCGGGACCCCTTCACTTGAAGCTTTCTTT.

This clonotype turned up a few times. This sequence joins TRBV6-2 or TRBV6-3 and TRBJ2-3; D may be TRBD2 (6 bases). Germline V lookup: CDR1 MNHEY, CDR2 SVGEGT. Trimming shortened V by 6 bases and J by 7 bases, and 26 bases separated the two germline ends. The CDR3 spans 17 residues. The CDR3 nucleotides are TGTGCCAGCAGCTTCCGGGACTCCTTTCGAGACGCGAATACGCAGTATTTT. It specifies CASSFRDSFRDANTQYF.

The chain links TRBV7-8 to TRBJ1-1; 9 nucleotides match TRBD1. The CDR3 consists of 15 residues. V lost 2 bases to trimming and J lost 1 base; unmatched junction nucleotides: 2. The germline V gene encodes CDR1 SGHVS and CDR2 FQNEAQ. CDR3 coding DNA: TGTGCCAGCAGCTTACGGACAGGGGCGAACACTGAAGCTTTCTTT. It specifies CASSLRTGANTEAFF.

The sample holds a few counts of this clonotype. The V call is TRBV6-1, the J call TRBJ2-7; tentatively, D is TRBD2 (7 bases). The V end lost 6 bases, the J end lost 4 bases, and 19 bases lay between the germline ends. CDR1 MNHNS and CDR2 SASEGT come from the germline V gene. The CDR3 loop spans 15 amino acids. The CDR3 loop reads CASRARGDYLYEQYF. The CDR3 bases are TGTGCCAGCAGAGCAAGGGGGGACTACCTTTACGAGCAGTACTTC.

V and J are TRBV5-1 and TRBJ2-5; 10 bases fit TRBD2. The CDR3 loop spans 15 amino acids. The V and J ends lost 4 bases and 1 base, in that order; junction bases with no gene match: 4. CDR1 is SGHRS, CDR2 YFSETQ, per germline. CDR3 DNA sequence: TGCGCCAGCAGCGGGGTAGCGGGGGGCCAAGAGACCCAGTACTTC. Its translation is CASSGVAGGQETQYF.

The table lists this clonotype with a few counts. The rearrangement uses TRBV11-2 and TRBJ2-1, with 7 positions matching TRBD1. The V segment lost 5 bases and the J segment 5 bases; nucleotides outside the gene matches: 9. The CDR3 is 15 amino acids. Germline CDR1 SGHAT, CDR2 FQNNGV. The chain's CDR3 is CASSLRGGADNEQFF. CDR3 nucleotide sequence: TGTGCCAGCAGCCTCAGAGGGGGCGCGGACAATGAGCAGTTCTTC.

The chain uses TRBV12-3 or TRBV12-4 and TRBJ2-7, with 12 bases matching TRBD1. Unmatched junction bases numbered 9, after V lost 6 bases and J lost 6 bases. CDR3 length equals 15 residues. The CDR3 region has the DNA TGTGCCAGCAGCTCTCCCGGGACAGGGGGCCGCGAGCAGTACTTC. The encoded protein is CASSSPGTGGREQYF.

This clonotype has only a few counts. The V gene is TRBV25-1, the J gene TRBJ2-1; 10 nucleotides match TRBD2. J was trimmed by 9 bases and V by 6 bases; bases with no gene match: 8. This CDR3 contains 14 residues. The germline V gene has CDR1 MGHDK and CDR2 SYGVNS. In DNA, the CDR3 is TGTGCCAGCAGATATAGCGGGGGGCTGAGTGAGCAGTTCTTC. Translating gives CASRYSGGLSEQFF.

This clonotype was picked up many times. This chain uses TRBV20-1 with TRBJ1-1; a weak D match, TRBD1 (6 bases). From germline, CDR1 is DFQATT and CDR2 SNEGSKA (reference sequence). The V end lost 4 bases, the J end lost 1 base, and 22 bases lay between the germline ends. There are 17 residues in the CDR3. The CDR3 spells CSATTEMTGGGNTEAFF. As DNA, the CDR3 is TGCAGTGCTACCACCGAAATGACAGGCGGAGGGAACACTGAAGCTTTCTTT.

This rearrangement joins TRBV4-3 to TRBJ2-2; D gene ambiguous. Trimming cost V 0 bases and J 7 bases, with 15 bases left between them. The germline CDR1 and CDR2 sequences are LGHNA and YSLEER. The CDR3 spans 16 residues. CDR3 sequence: CASSQDWASRVGELFF. Here the CDR3 DNA reads TGCGCCAGCAGCCAAGACTGGGCCTCACGGGTCGGGGAGCTGTTTTTT.

This clonotype was seen more than once but under ten times. CDR3 nucleotide sequence: TGCGCCAGCAGTTCCTCTAGCGGGAGAAGGGATCAAGAGACCCAGTACTTC. As protein: CASSSSSGRRDQETQYF. V gene TRBV5-1 combines with J gene TRBJ2-5; 10 nucleotides line up with TRBD2. Germline assignment: CDR1 SGHRS and CDR2 YFSETQ. The V and J ends lost 5 bases and 2 bases, in that order; junction bases with no gene match: 12. The CDR3 covers 17 residues.

The CDR3 DNA reads as TGTGCCAGCAGTCCTAACAGGGCTGACTATGGCTACACCTTC. Its protein is CASSPNRADYGYTF. V usage is TRBV2 and J usage is TRBJ1-2, with D perhaps matching TRBD1 (6 bases). The CDR3 length is 14 residues. V dropped 5 bases and J dropped 3 bases, with 13 bases sitting between them. The V gene's germline CDR1 is SNHLY and CDR2 FYNNEI.

The V and J genes are TRBV9 and TRBJ2-1, with a tentative D call TRBD2 (5 bases). This CDR3 is built from 14 residues. Germline V gene sequence: CDR1 SGDLS, CDR2 YYNGEE. With 3 bases removed from V and 6 bases from J, the gap between germline ends came to 13 bases. Here the CDR3 reads CASSASGFLNEQFF. The DNA of the CDR3 is TGTGCCAGCAGCGCGAGCGGATTTCTCAATGAGCAGTTCTTC.

The chain joins TRBV20-1 to TRBJ1-1, with D possibly being TRBD1 (6 bases). This CDR3 region has 13 residues. The V gene's germline CDR1 is DFQATT and CDR2 SNEGSKA (reference sequence). The V end lost 7 bases, the J end lost 6 bases, and 18 bases lay between the germline ends. CDR3 sequence: CSGVGQGNSEAFF. The CDR3 coding sequence is TGCAGTGGGGTAGGTCAGGGGAATTCTGAAGCTTTCTTT.

This clonotype has just a few counts. The genes are TRBV3-1 and TRBJ2-3, with 11 nucleotides matching TRBD2. Losses at the gene ends were 5 bases for V and 4 bases for J; bases not matched to a gene: 8. Germline V lookup: CDR1 LGHDT, CDR2 YNNKEL (reference sequence). The CDR3 is 16 amino acids. CDR3 in amino acids: CASSAILAGAPDTQYF. In DNA, the CDR3 is TGTGCCAGCAGCGCCATACTAGCGGGAGCTCCAGATACGCAGTATTTT.

In this sample, this clonotype turned up a few times. In DNA, the CDR3 is TGCAGCGTTGAAGTACCCGGGACAGGGGACGCTTTCTTT. Translated: CSVEVPGTGDAFF. The chain joins TRBV29-1 to TRBJ1-1; the match to TRBD1 covers 10 bases. The CDR3 totals 13 residues. The junction had 7 bases not matched to a gene; V was cut back by 1 base and J by 11 bases. CDR1 SQVTM and CDR2 ANQGSEA come from the germline V gene.

This clonotype was counted between two and nine times. The gene calls are TRBV20-1 and TRBJ2-5; 13 bases map to TRBD2. The V gene's germline CDR1 is DFQATT and CDR2 SNEGSKA (reference sequence). This CDR3 spans 15 amino acids. With 6 bases clipped from V and 0 bases from J, the junction kept 4 bases outside the gene matches. CDR3 amino acids: CSAHGTSGNQETQYF. For the CDR3, the DNA is TGCAGTGCCCACGGGACTAGCGGGAACCAAGAGACCCAGTACTTC.

This clonotype was seen a handful of times. The chain uses TRBV14 and TRBJ1-4, with TRBD1 identical over 8 bases. The CDR3 runs to 16 residues. Looked up from germline, CDR1 is SGHDN and CDR2 is FVKESK. V was pared by 0 bases and J by 3 bases, with 3 bases of the junction left unmatched. The CDR3 DNA reads TGTGCCAGCAGCCAAGATCTGGGACAGGCTAATGAAAAACTGTTTTTT. Amino acid sequence: CASSQDLGQANEKLFF.

This clonotype has at least ten counts. The rearrangement uses TRBV5-1 and TRBJ2-1; the D gene could be TRBD1 or TRBD2 (6 bases each). This CDR3 region has 15 residues. Trimming shortened V by 0 bases and J by 3 bases, and 10 bases separated the two germline ends. The germline gives CDR1 SGHRS, CDR2 YFSETQ. The CDR3 nucleotides read TGCGCCAGCAGCTTGGAGGGGGGCGGCTACAATGAGCAGTTCTTC. Its protein product is CASSLEGGGYNEQFF.

On this clonotype: At one of its ends the junction is not consistent with the germline gene, which may arise from a read error. The V gene is TRBV20-1, the J gene TRBJ2-3; D uncertain. The CDR3 is made up of 11 amino acids. The germline CDR1 and CDR2 sequences are DFQATT and SNEGSKA (reference sequence). The CDR3 DNA follows: TGCAGTGCTGGAGATTTAGGTGGGCAGTATTTT. Amino acids: CSAGDLGGQYF.

The chain employs TRBV12-3 or TRBV12-4 and TRBJ1-2; D gene unclear. Trimming took 7 bases from V and 4 from J, leaving 10 bases between them. The CDR3 is made up of 12 amino acids. CDR3 sequence reads: CASTSARYGYTF. CDR3 coding DNA: TGTGCCAGCACTTCAGCGCGCTATGGCTACACCTTC.

This clonotype was recorded a few times. This sequence joins TRBV3-1 and TRBJ1-1; D may be TRBD1 (5 bases). Trimming stripped 2 bases from V and 1 base from J, with 11 bases between. This CDR3 spans 15 amino acids. Per the germline V gene, CDR1 is LGHDT and CDR2 is YNNKEL (reference sequence). CDR3 DNA sequence: TGTGCCAGCAGCCAATTTGGGGCCGGGAACACTGAAGCTTTCTTT. The encoded protein is CASSQFGAGNTEAFF. The variable domain in full, with the rest retrieved from reference TRBV3-1 and TRBJ1-1, is DTAVSQTPKYLVTQMGNDKSIKCEQNLGHDTMYWYKQDSKKFLKIMFSYNNKELIINETVPNRFSPKSPDKAHLNLHINSLELGDSAVYFCASSQFGAGNTEAFFGQGTRLTVV.

This clonotype was detected only a few times. This chain joins TRBV6-5 and TRBJ2-7; D is perhaps TRBD2 (5 bases). Trimming shortened V by 8 bases and J by 4 bases, and 15 bases separated the two germline ends. Per germline, CDR1 MNHEY and CDR2 SVGAGI. This CDR3 contains 13 residues. The CDR3 is CASPVIIAYEQYF. DNA of the CDR3: TGTGCCAGCCCAGTTATAATAGCGTACGAGCAGTACTTC.

This clonotype came up many times. The rearrangement links TRBV6-1 to TRBJ1-6; D uncertain. Deletions cut 6 bases from V and 5 bases from J, with 2 bases between. Germline assignment: CDR1 MNHNS and CDR2 SASEGT. This CDR3 contains 11 residues. The CDR3 DNA sequence: TGTGCCAGCAGGGATAATTCACCCCTCCACTTT. This translates into CASRDNSPLHF.

This sequence joins TRBV6-2 or TRBV6-3 and TRBJ2-7; 7 nucleotides align to TRBD2. The germline gives CDR1 MNHEY, CDR2 SVGEGT. CDR3 size: 15 residues. V lost 7 bases to trimming and J lost 1 base; unmatched junction nucleotides: 10. CDR3 loop: CASKELALGSYEQYF. The CDR3 coding sequence is TGTGCCAGCAAGGAACTAGCGTTGGGATCCTACGAGCAGTACTTC.

The rearrangement joins TRBV6-1 to TRBJ2-5; no firm D call. The CDR3 is 13 residues long. Per germline, CDR1 MNHNS and CDR2 SASEGT. With 7 bases removed from V and 1 base from J, the gap between germline ends came to 10 bases. The DNA of the CDR3 is TGTGCCAGCATTGACTGGATCCAAGAGACCCAGTACTTC. This codes for CASIDWIQETQYF.